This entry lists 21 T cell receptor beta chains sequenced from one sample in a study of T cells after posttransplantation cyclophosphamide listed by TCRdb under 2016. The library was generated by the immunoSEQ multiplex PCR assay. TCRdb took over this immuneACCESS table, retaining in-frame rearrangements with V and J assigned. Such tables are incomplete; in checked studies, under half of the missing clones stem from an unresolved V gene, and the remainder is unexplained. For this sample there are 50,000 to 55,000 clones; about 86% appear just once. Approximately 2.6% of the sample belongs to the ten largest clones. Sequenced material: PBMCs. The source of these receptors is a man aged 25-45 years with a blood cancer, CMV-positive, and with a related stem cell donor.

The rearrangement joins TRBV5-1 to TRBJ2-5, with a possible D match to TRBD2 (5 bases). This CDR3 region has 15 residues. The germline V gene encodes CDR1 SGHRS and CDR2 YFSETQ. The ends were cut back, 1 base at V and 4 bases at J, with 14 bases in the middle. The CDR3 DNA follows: TGCGCCAGCAGCTTGTTGGGTCGGGCGGGAGAGACCCAGTACTTC. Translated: CASSLLGRAGETQYF.

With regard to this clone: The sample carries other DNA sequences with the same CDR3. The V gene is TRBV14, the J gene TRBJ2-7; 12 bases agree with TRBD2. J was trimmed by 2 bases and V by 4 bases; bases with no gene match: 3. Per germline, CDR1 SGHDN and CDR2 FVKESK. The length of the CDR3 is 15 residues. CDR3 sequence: CASSLTSGRAYEQYF. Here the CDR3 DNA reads TGTGCCAGCAGCCTGACTAGCGGGAGAGCCTACGAGCAGTACTTC.

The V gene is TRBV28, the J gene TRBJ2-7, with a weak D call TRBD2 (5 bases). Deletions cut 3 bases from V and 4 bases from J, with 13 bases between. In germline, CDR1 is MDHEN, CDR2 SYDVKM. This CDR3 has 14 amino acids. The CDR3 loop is CASSLGSWGYEQYF. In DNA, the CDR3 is TGTGCCAGCAGTTTGGGGAGTTGGGGATACGAGCAGTACTTC. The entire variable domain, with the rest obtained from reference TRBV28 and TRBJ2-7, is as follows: DVKVTQSSRYLVKRTGEKVFLECVQDMDHENMFWYRQDPGLGLRLIYFSYDVKMKEKGDIPEGYSVSREKKERFSLILESASTNQTSMYLCASSLGSWGYEQYFGPGTRLTVT.

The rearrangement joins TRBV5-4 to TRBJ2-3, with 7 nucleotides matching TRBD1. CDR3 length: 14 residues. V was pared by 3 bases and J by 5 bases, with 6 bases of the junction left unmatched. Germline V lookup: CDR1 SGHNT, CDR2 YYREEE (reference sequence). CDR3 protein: CASSSGQVGDTQYF. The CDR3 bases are TGTGCCAGCAGCTCAGGACAGGTTGGAGATACGCAGTATTTT.

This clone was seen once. CDR3 region: CASSYSPGVGNTIYF. Here the CDR3 DNA reads TGTGCCAGCAGTTACTCCCCCGGGGTAGGAAACACCATATATTTT. The V gene is TRBV6-5, the J gene TRBJ1-3; D remains unclear. Germline V lookup: CDR1 MNHEY, CDR2 SVGAGI. Trimming stripped 0 bases from V and 4 bases from J, with 10 bases between. The CDR3 totals 15 residues.

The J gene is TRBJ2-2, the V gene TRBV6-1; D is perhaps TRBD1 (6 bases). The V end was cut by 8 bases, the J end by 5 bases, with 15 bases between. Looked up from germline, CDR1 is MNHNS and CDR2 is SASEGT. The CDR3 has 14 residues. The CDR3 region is CASVVWTVTGELFF. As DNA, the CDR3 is TGTGCCAGCGTCGTATGGACAGTAACCGGGGAGCTGTTTTTT.

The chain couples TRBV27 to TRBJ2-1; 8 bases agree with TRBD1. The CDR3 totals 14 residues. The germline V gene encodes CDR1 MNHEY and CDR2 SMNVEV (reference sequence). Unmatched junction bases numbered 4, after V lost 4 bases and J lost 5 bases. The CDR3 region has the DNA TGTGCCAGCAGTTACAGGGGGAAGAACAATGAGCAGTTCTTC. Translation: CASSYRGKNNEQFF.

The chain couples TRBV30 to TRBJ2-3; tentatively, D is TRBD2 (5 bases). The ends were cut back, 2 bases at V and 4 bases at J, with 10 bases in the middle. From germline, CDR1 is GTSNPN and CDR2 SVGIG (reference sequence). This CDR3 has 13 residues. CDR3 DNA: TGTGCCTGGAGTTGGAGGCGGGCAGATACGCAGTATTTT. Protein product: CAWSWRRADTQYF.

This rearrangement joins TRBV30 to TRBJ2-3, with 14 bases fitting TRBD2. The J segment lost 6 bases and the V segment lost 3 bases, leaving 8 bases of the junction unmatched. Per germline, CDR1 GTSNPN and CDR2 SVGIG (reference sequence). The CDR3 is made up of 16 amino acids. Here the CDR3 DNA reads TGTGCCTGGAGGGGGACTAGCGGGAGATTTTTTGATACGCAGTATTTT. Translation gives CAWRGTSGRFFDTQYF.

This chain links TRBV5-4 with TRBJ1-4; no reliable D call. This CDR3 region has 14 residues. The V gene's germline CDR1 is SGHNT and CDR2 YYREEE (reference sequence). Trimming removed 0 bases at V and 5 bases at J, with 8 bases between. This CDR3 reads CASSLDSYNEKLFF. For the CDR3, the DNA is TGTGCCAGCAGCTTGGACAGTTACAATGAAAAACTGTTTTTT.

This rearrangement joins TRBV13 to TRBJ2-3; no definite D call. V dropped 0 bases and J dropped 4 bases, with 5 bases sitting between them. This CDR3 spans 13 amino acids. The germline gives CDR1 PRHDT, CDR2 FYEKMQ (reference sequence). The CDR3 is CASSLGLADTQYF. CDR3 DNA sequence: TGTGCCAGCAGCTTAGGCTTAGCAGATACGCAGTATTTT. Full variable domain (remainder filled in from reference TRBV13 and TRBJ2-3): AAGVIQSPRHLIKEKRETATLKCYPIPRHDTVYWYQQGPGQDPQFLISFYEKMQSDKGSIPDRFSAQQFSDYHSELNMSSLELGDSALYFCASSLGLADTQYFGPGTRLTVL.

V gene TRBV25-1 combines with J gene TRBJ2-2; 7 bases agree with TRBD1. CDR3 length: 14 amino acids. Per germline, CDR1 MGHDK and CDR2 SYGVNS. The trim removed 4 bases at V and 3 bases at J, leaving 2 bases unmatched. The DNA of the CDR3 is TGTGCCAGCAGTGGGGACAGAGACACCGGGGAGCTGTTTTTT. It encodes CASSGDRDTGELFF.

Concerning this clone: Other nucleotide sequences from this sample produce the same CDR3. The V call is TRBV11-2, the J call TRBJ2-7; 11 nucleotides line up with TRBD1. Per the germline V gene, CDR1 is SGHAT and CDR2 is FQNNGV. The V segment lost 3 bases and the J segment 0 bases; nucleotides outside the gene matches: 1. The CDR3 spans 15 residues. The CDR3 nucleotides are TGTGCCAGCAGCTTGGGACAGGGGGTCTCCTACGAGCAGTACTTC. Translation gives CASSLGQGVSYEQYF.

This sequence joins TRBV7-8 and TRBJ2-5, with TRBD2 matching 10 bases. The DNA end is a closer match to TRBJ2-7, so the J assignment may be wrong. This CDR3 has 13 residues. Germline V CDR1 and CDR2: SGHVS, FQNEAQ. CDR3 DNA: TGTGCCAGCAGCACGACTAGCGGGTACGAGCAGTACTTC. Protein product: CASSTTSGYEQYF.

CDR3 bases: TGTGCCACCAGCAGAGCGGCGGGTGTTGAGACCCAGTACTTC. This translates into CATSRAAGVETQYF. V and J are TRBV15 and TRBJ2-5; D perhaps matches TRBD2 (5 bases). Germline V gene sequence: CDR1 LNHNV, CDR2 YYDKDF (reference sequence). This CDR3 is 14 amino acids long. Trimming left V 1 base short and J 5 bases short, with 11 bases between.

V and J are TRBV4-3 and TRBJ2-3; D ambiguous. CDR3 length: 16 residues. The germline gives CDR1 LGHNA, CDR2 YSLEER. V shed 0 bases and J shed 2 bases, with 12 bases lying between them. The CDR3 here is CASSQDLGALTDTQYF. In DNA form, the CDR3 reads TGCGCCAGCAGCCAAGATCTAGGAGCGCTCACAGATACGCAGTATTTT.

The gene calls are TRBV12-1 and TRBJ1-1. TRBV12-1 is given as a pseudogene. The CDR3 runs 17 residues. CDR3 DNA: TGTGCCAGCAGCCCCCCGGTGTCGTACCAAGAGAACACTGAAGCTTTCTTT. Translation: CASSPPVSYQENTEAFF.

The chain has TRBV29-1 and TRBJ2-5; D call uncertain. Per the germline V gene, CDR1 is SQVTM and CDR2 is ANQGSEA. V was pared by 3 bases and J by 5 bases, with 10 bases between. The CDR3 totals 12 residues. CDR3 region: CSVESPEETQYF. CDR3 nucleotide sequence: TGCAGCGTTGAGAGCCCCGAGGAGACCCAGTACTTC. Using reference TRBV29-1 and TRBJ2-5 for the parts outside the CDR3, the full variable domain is SAVISQKPSRDICQRGTSLTIQCQVDSQVTMMFWYRQQPGQSLTLIATANQGSEATYESGFVIDKFPISRPNLTFSTLTVSNMSPEDSSIYLCSVESPEETQYFGPGTRLLVL.

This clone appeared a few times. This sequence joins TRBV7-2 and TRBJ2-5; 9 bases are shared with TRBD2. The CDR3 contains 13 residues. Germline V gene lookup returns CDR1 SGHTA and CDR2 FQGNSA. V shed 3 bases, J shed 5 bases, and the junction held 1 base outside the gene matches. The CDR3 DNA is TGTGCCAGCAGCTTTGCGGGAGGGGAGACCCAGTACTTC. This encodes CASSFAGGETQYF. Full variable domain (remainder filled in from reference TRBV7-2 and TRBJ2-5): GAGVSQSPSNKVTEKGKDVELRCDPISGHTALYWYRQSLGQGLEFLIYFQGNSAPDKSGLPSDRFSAERTGGSVSTLTIQRTQQEDSAVYLCASSFAGGETQYFGPGTRLLVL.

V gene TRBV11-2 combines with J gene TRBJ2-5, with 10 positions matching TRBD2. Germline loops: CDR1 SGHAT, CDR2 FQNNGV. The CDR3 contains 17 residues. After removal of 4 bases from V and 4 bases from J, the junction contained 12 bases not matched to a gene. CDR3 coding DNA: TGTGCCAGCAGCTACGGGGGGGCTAGCGGGAGCGGAGAGACCCAGTACTTC. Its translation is CASSYGGASGSGETQYF.

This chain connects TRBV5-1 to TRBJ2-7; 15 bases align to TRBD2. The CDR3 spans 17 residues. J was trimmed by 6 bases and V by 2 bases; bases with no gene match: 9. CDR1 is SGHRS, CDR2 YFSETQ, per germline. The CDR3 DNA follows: TGCGCCAGCAGCTTTGGAGGACTAGCGGGAGGGCCATCCGAGCAGTACTTC. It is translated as CASSFGGLAGGPSEQYF. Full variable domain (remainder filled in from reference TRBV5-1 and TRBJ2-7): KAGVTQTPRYLIKTRGQQVTLSCSPISGHRSVSWYQQTPGQGLQFLFEYFSETQRNKGNFPGRFSGRQFSNSRSEMNVSTLELGDSALYLCASSFGGLAGGPSEQYFGPGTRLTVT.